The text below deals with one T cell receptor (beta chain). Trimming left V 1 base short and J 11 bases short, with 11 bases between. The CDR3 is 12 amino acids. Germline V gene sequence: CDR1 SEHNR, CDR2 FQNEAQ (reference sequence). This sample was included in a study of blood T cell repertoires in COVID-19. Study-level information: The analysed material was cDNA or gDNA that came from T cells, B-cell-depleted T cells, or PBMCs.

Assay used: immunoSEQ multiplex PCR; TCRdb lists only in-frame clones, some missing. Altogether about 170,000 clones are present, approximately 82% being singletons, with the ten largest covering 3.5% to 4%. Sequences were obtained from PBMCs or T cells enriched from blood (not recorded which). This sequence joins TRBV7-9 and TRBJ1-2, with D maybe TRBD1 (5 bases). This clonotype was sampled from a woman aged 50 to 60 in a cohort exposed to, infected with or recovered from COVID-19 (not recorded which). CDR3 DNA sequence: TGTGCCAGCAGCTTAGGAGTTGGGGGGTACACCTTC. This translates into CASSLGVGGYTF.